Below, 25 T cell receptor beta chains from the same sample are listed, as sequenced in a study of blood T cell repertoires in COVID-19. Here immunoSEQ multiplex PCR was the method, and the copy in TCRdb shows in-frame clones only, minus some. The data show fewer than 40,000 clones, with 75% to 90% seen just once and 14% held by the top ten. Sequencing used peripheral blood. These TCRs come from a man aged 55 to 70 with active COVID-19.

This sequence joins TRBV4-1 and TRBJ1-2; the D gene is possibly TRBD1 (5 bases). Germline CDR1 is MGHRA and CDR2 is YSYEKL. CDR3 length: 14 residues. V was shortened by 0 bases and J by 2 bases, with 7 bases between the two germline ends. The CDR3 DNA is TGCGCCAGCAGCCAAGAAGGGGCGAACTATGGCTACACCTTC. It encodes CASSQEGANYGYTF.

The chain has TRBV25-1 and TRBJ2-5, with D perhaps matching TRBD2 (5 bases). Trimming removed 1 base from V and 7 bases from J, with 13 bases in between. CDR1 is MGHDK, CDR2 SYGVNS, per germline. The CDR3 totals 14 residues. The CDR3 DNA follows: TGTGCCAGCAGTGAATTGGACCCCGCGGGGACCCAGTACTTC. Encoded protein: CASSELDPAGTQYF.

This clone was picked up one time. V is TRBV19 and J is TRBJ2-5; maybe TRBD2 (5 bases). The V and J ends lost 6 bases and 5 bases respectively, with 16 bases between them. The CDR3 spans 14 residues. Germline loops: CDR1 LNHDA, CDR2 SQIVND (reference sequence). CDR3 DNA: TGTGCCAGTAGGCCTGGACTGGCCACGGAGACCCAGTACTTC. It codes for CASRPGLATETQYF.

The rearrangement links TRBV30 to TRBJ2-3; 8 bases fit TRBD2. CDR3 length: 13 residues. Germline V CDR1 and CDR2: GTSNPN, SVGIG (reference sequence). The ends lost 3 bases at V and 8 bases at J; junction bases unmatched: 7. CDR3 nucleotide sequence: TGTGCCTGGAGGGGGACTAGGGATGGTACGCAGTATTTT. It is translated as CAWRGTRDGTQYF.

This sequence joins TRBV24-1 and TRBJ2-2; D gene unclear. The CDR3 spans 15 residues. Trimming stripped 5 bases from V and 0 bases from J, with 9 bases between. CDR1 and CDR2 (germline): KGHDR, SFDVKD. DNA of the CDR3: TGTGCCACCAGTGGCGGCAATACGAACACCGGGGAGCTGTTTTTT. Translating it yields CATSGGNTNTGELFF.

The CDR3 reads CSVEAGRGRAEAFF. The CDR3 DNA sequence: TGCAGCGTTGAAGCCGGGAGGGGGCGGGCTGAAGCTTTCTTT. The chain joins TRBV29-1 to TRBJ1-1; 7 bases agree with TRBD1. Germline lookup yields CDR1 SQVTM and CDR2 ANQGSEA. V dropped 1 base and J dropped 6; count of bases not matched to a gene: 8. There are 14 residues in the CDR3.

V usage is TRBV19 and J usage is TRBJ1-5; 10 bases are a match to TRBD1. Per germline, CDR1 LNHDA and CDR2 SQIVND (reference sequence). V trimming: 3 bases; J trimming: 6 bases; junction bases outside the gene matches: 8. CDR3 length equals 16 residues. For the CDR3, the DNA is TGTGCCAGTAGTATGGGACGGGGACAGGGGACTCAGCCCCAGCATTTT. This translates into CASSMGRGQGTQPQHF.

The genes are TRBV27 and TRBJ1-2; D is perhaps TRBD1 (6 bases). V was pared by 4 bases and J by 0 bases, with 12 bases between. Germline V gives CDR1 MNHEY, CDR2 SMNVEV (reference sequence). The CDR3 spans 15 residues. The CDR3 here is CASSWGTSPNYGYTF. CDR3 coding DNA: TGTGCCAGCAGTTGGGGGACAAGTCCTAACTATGGCTACACCTTC.

The CDR3 coding sequence is TGTGCCAGCAGTAGGACAACTGATAACTATGGCTACACCTTC. Its protein is CASSRTTDNYGYTF. V usage is TRBV2 and J usage is TRBJ1-2; perhaps TRBD1 as D (5 bases). The germline V gene has CDR1 SNHLY and CDR2 FYNNEI. The CDR3 has 14 residues. The ends were cut back, 5 bases at V and 1 base at J, with 11 bases in the middle. The full variable domain, in which reference TRBV2 and TRBJ1-2 provide the parts outside the CDR3, is EPEVTQTPSHQVTQMGQEVILRCVPISNHLYFYWYRQILGQKVEFLVSFYNNEISEKSEIFDDQFSVERPDGSNFTLKIRSTKLEDSAMYFCASSRTTDNYGYTFGSGTRLTVV.

The table lists this clone with a few counts. The V gene is TRBV7-9, the J gene TRBJ2-7; 12 bases line up with TRBD2. V was clipped by 5 bases and J by 3 bases; unmatched bases: 8. Germline lookup yields CDR1 SEHNR and CDR2 FQNEAQ (reference sequence). The CDR3 contains 16 residues. CDR3 region: CASSVSSGRAVYEQYF. CDR3 DNA: TGTGCCAGCAGCGTTTCTAGCGGGAGGGCCGTCTACGAGCAGTACTTC.

In nucleotides, the CDR3 is TGTGCCAGCAGTTTACGACAGGGGGGAATGGGGGCTTTCTTT. Translated, it gives CASSLRQGGMGAFF. The chain combines TRBV27 with TRBJ1-1; 9 bases fit TRBD1. Trimming at V came to 2 bases and at J to 11 bases, leaving 9 bases not matched to a gene. The CDR3 contains 14 residues. Germline CDR1 is MNHEY and CDR2 is SMNVEV (reference sequence).

This chain joins TRBV7-9 and TRBJ1-1; D is unclear. The CDR3 has 12 amino acids. Germline assignment: CDR1 SEHNR and CDR2 FQNEAQ (reference sequence). The V and J ends lost 3 bases and 4 bases respectively, with 6 bases between them. In nucleotides, the CDR3 is TGTGCCAGCAGCTTCGCGGTCACTGAAGCTTTCTTT. It translates to CASSFAVTEAFF.

This clone came up once. The V gene is TRBV28, the J gene TRBJ1-2, with no clear D. V dropped 3 bases and J dropped 1 base, with 6 bases sitting between them. CDR1 and CDR2 from the germline V gene are MDHEN and SYDVKM. The CDR3 totals 13 residues. The CDR3 region has the DNA TGTGCCAGCAGTTTCGGACTTAACTATGGCTACACCTTC. This codes for CASSFGLNYGYTF.

J is TRBJ2-6 and V is TRBV28, with D possibly being TRBD1 (6 bases). There are 19 residues in the CDR3. Germline V gene lookup returns CDR1 MDHEN and CDR2 SYDVKM. Trimming removed 6 bases at V and 0 bases at J, with 21 bases between. CDR3 sequence: CASRSHPGTTHSGANVLTF. The CDR3, as DNA: TGTGCCAGCAGGTCTCACCCCGGGACAACTCACTCTGGGGCCAACGTCCTGACTTTC.

V is TRBV6-6 and J is TRBJ2-5, with D maybe TRBD2 (6 bases). V lost 9 bases to trimming and J lost 1 base, with 21 bases between them. CDR3 length equals 16 residues. Germline V gene lookup returns CDR1 MNHNY and CDR2 SVGAGI (reference sequence). CDR3 protein: CASQERGAGRQETQYF. The CDR3 nucleotides read TGTGCCAGTCAAGAGAGGGGAGCGGGCCGCCAAGAGACCCAGTACTTC.

This chain links TRBV30 with TRBJ1-1; 7 positions match TRBD1. Germline CDR1 is GTSNPN and CDR2 is SVGIG (reference sequence). The CDR3 totals 13 residues. Germline trimming cut 6 bases from V and 0 bases from J; bases unmatched to any gene: 4. CDR3 region: CACQGQLNTEAFF. CDR3 nucleotide sequence: TGTGCCTGCCAGGGACAGCTGAACACTGAAGCTTTCTTT. Filled out from reference TRBV30 and TRBJ1-1, the complete variable domain reads SQTIHQWPATLVQPVGSPLSLECTVEGTSNPNLYWYRQAAGRGLQLLFYSVGIGQISSEVPQNLSASRPQDRQFILSSKKLLLSDSGFYLCACQGQLNTEAFFGQGTRLTVV.

A single count supports this clone. The chain uses TRBV5-6 and TRBJ2-7, with TRBD2 identical over 9 bases. The CDR3 is made up of 14 amino acids. CDR1 is SGHDT, CDR2 YYEEEE, per germline. CDR3 bases: TGTGTCACAACGCGGCTAGCGGGACCCTACGAGCAGTACTTC. Amino acid sequence: CVTTRLAGPYEQYF.

V gene TRBV2 combines with J gene TRBJ2-5; 15 nucleotides agree with TRBD2. There are 20 residues in the CDR3. Germline trimming cut 7 bases from V and 1 base from J; bases unmatched to any gene: 16. CDR1 and CDR2 (germline): SNHLY, FYNNEI. The CDR3 region is CASNVPADGTSGRSQETQYF. The CDR3 region has the DNA TGTGCCAGCAATGTCCCTGCCGACGGGACTAGCGGGAGGTCCCAAGAGACCCAGTACTTC. Using reference TRBV2 and TRBJ2-5 for the parts outside the CDR3, the full variable domain is EPEVTQTPSHQVTQMGQEVILRCVPISNHLYFYWYRQILGQKVEFLVSFYNNEISEKSEIFDDQFSVERPDGSNFTLKIRSTKLEDSAMYFCASNVPADGTSGRSQETQYFGPGTRLLVL.

In DNA, the CDR3 is TGCAGTGCTAGTGATAGCGGGAGATTCAATGAGCAGTTCTTC. Translation gives CSASDSGRFNEQFF. The chain couples TRBV20-1 to TRBJ2-1; 9 bases match TRBD2. Germline CDR1 and CDR2: DFQATT and SNEGSKA (reference sequence). The CDR3 has 14 residues. V dropped 3 bases and J dropped 6; count of bases not matched to a gene: 6.

The chain uses TRBV2 and TRBJ2-1; TRBD2 agrees at 11 bases. Losses at the gene ends were 6 bases for V and 4 bases for J; bases not matched to a gene: 5. Germline V gene data show CDR1 as SNHLY and CDR2 as FYNNEI. The CDR3 runs 15 residues. As DNA, the CDR3 is TGTGCCAGCAGGTCCGGGACTAGCGGATACAATGAGCAGTTCTTC. Residues: CASRSGTSGYNEQFF.

The J gene is TRBJ1-3, the V gene TRBV5-6; possible D gene TRBD1, 5 bases. This CDR3 contains 15 residues. Germline V gene data show CDR1 as SGHDT and CDR2 as YYEEEE. The V end was cut by 3 bases, the J end by 5 bases, with 15 bases between. This chain's CDR3 is CASSSGRGGRNTIYF. The CDR3, as DNA: TGTGCCAGCAGCTCAGGACGGGGGGGTAGAAACACCATATATTTT.

The gene calls are TRBV6-4 and TRBJ2-2, with 9 bases identical to TRBD2. There are 16 residues in the CDR3. V was pared by 5 bases and J by 5 bases, with 9 bases of the junction left unmatched. Germline lookup yields CDR1 MRHNA and CDR2 SNTAGT. The CDR3 loop is CASSPLVSGRTGELFF. In nucleotides, the CDR3 is TGTGCCAGCAGTCCCTTGGTTAGCGGGAGAACCGGGGAGCTGTTTTTT.

The chain joins TRBV7-9 to TRBJ1-1, with 7 bases matching TRBD1. Germline CDR1 SEHNR, CDR2 FQNEAQ (reference sequence). The CDR3 sequence is 14 residues long. V shed 2 bases, J shed 1 base, and the junction held 1 base outside the gene matches. CDR3: CASSLQGGNTEAFF. The CDR3 DNA reads TGTGCCAGCAGCTTACAGGGGGGGAACACTGAAGCTTTCTTT. The full variable domain, rest sourced from reference TRBV7-9 and TRBJ1-1, is DTGVSQNPRHKITKRGQNVTFRCDPISEHNRLYWYRQTLGQGPEFLTYFQNEAQLEKSRLLSDRFSAERPKGSFSTLEIQRTEQGDSAMYLCASSLQGGNTEAFFGQGTRLTVV.

This chain links TRBV12-3 or TRBV12-4 with TRBJ2-3, with D hard to call. Trimming pared 5 bases from V and 4 bases from J, leaving 4 bases between. This CDR3 is built from 11 residues. DNA of the CDR3: TGTGCCAGCAGTCCGGCAGATACGCAGTATTTT. Encoded protein: CASSPADTQYF.

This clone was seen a handful of times. This chain uses TRBV5-1 with TRBJ1-2; D remains unclear. CDR1 is SGHRS and CDR2 is YFSETQ in the germline V gene. Trimming pared 4 bases from V and 3 bases from J, leaving 7 bases between. The CDR3 sequence is 12 residues long. The CDR3 here is CASSGTDYGYTF. CDR3 bases: TGCGCCAGCAGCGGAACAGACTATGGCTACACCTTC.